One sample yielded the 16 T cell receptor beta chains listed below, sequenced in a study of blood T cell repertoires in COVID-19. Sequencing was performed with immunoSEQ multiplex PCR; in TCRdb, only in-frame clones are kept and a portion is missing. There are approximately 80,000 clones in the sample; almost 85% occur only once, and more than 9.5% lies in the top ten. Sequenced input: peripheral blood. The receptors here all came from a man aged 45 to 65 with COVID-19, enrolled during active disease.

V gene TRBV6-2 or TRBV6-3 combines with J gene TRBJ2-7; 9 bases match TRBD1. In germline, CDR1 is MNHEY, CDR2 SVGEGT. The J segment lost 3 bases and the V segment lost 0 bases, leaving 3 bases of the junction unmatched. This CDR3 has 15 residues. The CDR3 loop is CASSYSATGGYEQYF. The DNA for the CDR3 is TGTGCCAGCAGTTACTCTGCGACAGGGGGCTACGAGCAGTACTTC.

This sequence joins TRBV5-3 and TRBJ1-5; D is undetermined. TRBV5-3 is classed as an ORF, of uncertain function. This CDR3 contains 13 residues. Trimming shortened V by 4 bases and J by 6 bases, and 11 bases separated the two germline ends. In DNA, the CDR3 is TGTGCCAGAAGCCTGGGGTGGCTTCAGCCCCAGCATTTT. Translation gives CARSLGWLQPQHF.

V and J are TRBV19 and TRBJ2-2; 12 bases map to TRBD1. Germline CDR1 is LNHDA and CDR2 is SQIVND (reference sequence). V shed 5 bases, J shed 4 bases, and the junction held 5 bases outside the gene matches. The CDR3 loop spans 16 amino acids. This CDR3 is CASSAPGQGATGELFF. CDR3 nucleotides: TGTGCCAGTAGTGCACCGGGACAGGGGGCCACCGGGGAGCTGTTTTTT.

The chain employs TRBV20-1 and TRBJ2-7; 7 nucleotides match TRBD2. The germline V gene encodes CDR1 DFQATT and CDR2 SNEGSKA (reference sequence). V lost 3 bases, J lost 2 bases, and 4 bases stayed unmatched. The CDR3 runs 13 residues. CDR3 nucleotide sequence: TGCAGTGCTAGTCGCGGGAGAACCTACGAGCAGTACTTC. Amino acid sequence: CSASRGRTYEQYF.

The V gene is TRBV7-2, the J gene TRBJ2-3; TRBD2 aligns across 7 bases. The CDR3 extends over 14 amino acids. The V segment lost 8 bases and the J segment 5 bases; nucleotides outside the gene matches: 10. The germline CDR1 and CDR2 sequences are SGHTA and FQGNSA. CDR3 sequence reads: CASQVLGGRDTQYF. CDR3 coding DNA: TGTGCCAGCCAGGTTTTGGGAGGGCGAGATACGCAGTATTTT.

In its sample, this clone was seen once. The chain carries TRBV7-9 and TRBJ2-2; a possible D gene is TRBD2 (5 bases). V gave up 2 bases and J gave up 5 bases, with 9 bases separating them. This CDR3 region has 14 residues. The germline CDR1 and CDR2 sequences are SEHNR and FQNEAQ (reference sequence). The CDR3 here is CASSLLSGTGELFF. Written as DNA, the CDR3 is TGTGCCAGCAGCTTATTATCGGGAACCGGGGAGCTGTTTTTT.

V is TRBV30 and J is TRBJ1-6; no clear D gene. This CDR3 contains 12 residues. Germline CDR1 reads GTSNPN; CDR2 reads SVGIG (reference sequence). Trimming left V 0 bases short and J 7 bases short, with 4 bases between. CDR3 nucleotide sequence: TGTGCCTGGAGTGTACAGAATTCACCCCTCCACTTT. This sequence encodes CAWSVQNSPLHF.

V usage is TRBV2 and J usage is TRBJ1-5, with 8 bases aligning to TRBD1. Germline CDR1 is SNHLY and CDR2 is FYNNEI. The J segment lost 6 bases and the V segment lost 3 bases, leaving 4 bases of the junction unmatched. The CDR3 consists of 14 residues. The DNA for the CDR3 is TGTGCCAGCAGTGACAGGGGGCATGGTCAGCCCCAGCATTTT. It translates to CASSDRGHGQPQHF.

The chain couples TRBV27 to TRBJ1-4; D is perhaps TRBD1 (5 bases). Germline assignment: CDR1 MNHEY and CDR2 SMNVEV (reference sequence). V dropped 2 bases and J dropped 0 bases, with 19 bases sitting between them. This CDR3 region has 19 residues. The CDR3 bases are TGTGCCAGCAGTTTACGGTTAGGGGAAGCGGGATCAACTAATGAAAAACTGTTTTTT. This codes for CASSLRLGEAGSTNEKLFF.

This rearrangement joins TRBV6-5 to TRBJ2-2; D call uncertain. This CDR3 is 15 amino acids long. V lost 2 bases, J lost 1 base, and 8 bases lay in between. The germline gives CDR1 MNHEY, CDR2 SVGAGI. The CDR3 coding sequence is TGTGCCAGCAGTTACCAATGGCAGAACACCGGGGAGCTGTTTTTT. Protein product: CASSYQWQNTGELFF.

This clone was found once. The rearrangement uses TRBV7-2 and TRBJ2-1, with unresolved D. V was trimmed by 5 bases and J by 4 bases, leaving 9 bases between them. The CDR3 length is 13 residues. Looked up from germline, CDR1 is SGHTA and CDR2 is FQGNSA. In DNA form, the CDR3 reads TGTGCCAGCAGCAAAGCCAGGTACAATGAGCAGTTCTTC. This encodes CASSKARYNEQFF.

The chain recombines TRBV29-1 with TRBJ2-1; TRBD2 matches at 13 bases. This CDR3 comprises 17 residues. With 6 bases clipped from V and 7 bases from J, the junction kept 15 bases outside the gene matches. CDR1 is SQVTM and CDR2 is ANQGSEA in the germline V gene. The CDR3 nucleotides are TGCAGCGTGAGTTTAATTGGACTAGCGGGAGACAATAATGAGCAGTTCTTC. It codes for CSVSLIGLAGDNNEQFF.

The table lists this clone with a count of one. V and J are TRBV11-3 and TRBJ1-1; D is ambiguous. The ends were cut back, 1 base at V and 4 bases at J, with 16 bases in the middle. Germline lookup yields CDR1 SGHNT and CDR2 YENEEA. The length of the CDR3 is 16 residues. The CDR3 DNA follows: TGTGCCAGCAGCTTAGGCAGCGGGTCGACTAGCACTGAAGCTTTCTTT. This codes for CASSLGSGSTSTEAFF.

The chain links TRBV7-8 to TRBJ1-4; TRBD1 aligns across 11 bases. The V gene's germline CDR1 is SGHVS and CDR2 FQNEAQ. V lost 5 bases, J lost 3 bases, and 11 bases stayed unmatched. This CDR3 is built from 18 residues. CDR3 amino acids: CASSPQDRGQWANEKLFF. In nucleotides, the CDR3 is TGTGCCAGCAGCCCCCAGGACAGGGGGCAATGGGCTAATGAAAAACTGTTTTTT.

V gene TRBV6-5 combines with J gene TRBJ1-3, with TRBD1 matching 8 bases. The CDR3 totals 14 residues. The V and J ends lost 6 bases and 0 bases, in that order; junction bases with no gene match: 1. Germline lookup yields CDR1 MNHEY and CDR2 SVGAGI. CDR3 protein: CASRTGASGNTIYF. The CDR3 nucleotides are TGTGCCAGCAGGACAGGGGCCTCTGGAAACACCATATATTTT.

V usage is TRBV28 and J usage is TRBJ2-1, with a possible D match to TRBD2 (5 bases). The ends were cut back, 4 bases at V and 0 bases at J, with 13 bases in the middle. Per germline, CDR1 MDHEN and CDR2 SYDVKM. The CDR3 has 16 amino acids. The CDR3 coding sequence is TGTGCCAGCAGTTCCTGGACTCCTGGCTCCTACAATGAGCAGTTCTTC. It is translated as CASSSWTPGSYNEQFF.